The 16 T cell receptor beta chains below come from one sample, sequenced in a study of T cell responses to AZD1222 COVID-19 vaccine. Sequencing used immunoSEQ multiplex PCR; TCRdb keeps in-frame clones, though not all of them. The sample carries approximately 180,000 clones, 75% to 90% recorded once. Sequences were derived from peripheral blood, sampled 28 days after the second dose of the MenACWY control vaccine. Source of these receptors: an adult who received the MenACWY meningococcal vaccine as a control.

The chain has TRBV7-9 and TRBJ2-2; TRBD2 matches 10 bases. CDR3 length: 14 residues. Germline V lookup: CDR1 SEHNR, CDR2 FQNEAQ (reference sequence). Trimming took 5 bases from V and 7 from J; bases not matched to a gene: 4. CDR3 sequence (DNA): TGTGCCAGCAGCCCCCTAGCGGGAGACGGGGAGCTGTTTTTT. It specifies CASSPLAGDGELFF.

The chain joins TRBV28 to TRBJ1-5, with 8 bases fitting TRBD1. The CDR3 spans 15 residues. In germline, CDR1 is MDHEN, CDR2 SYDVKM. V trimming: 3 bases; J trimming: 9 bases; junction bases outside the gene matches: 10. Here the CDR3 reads CASSFGTGVGRPQHF. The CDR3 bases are TGTGCCAGCAGTTTCGGGACAGGTGTTGGACGGCCCCAGCATTTT.

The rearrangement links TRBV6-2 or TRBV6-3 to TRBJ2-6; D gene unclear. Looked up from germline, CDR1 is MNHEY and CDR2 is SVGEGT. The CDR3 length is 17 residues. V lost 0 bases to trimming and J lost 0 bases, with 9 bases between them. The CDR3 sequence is CASSYSIRSSGANVLTF. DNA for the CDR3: TGTGCCAGCAGTTACTCGATACGGAGCTCTGGGGCCAACGTCCTGACTTTC.

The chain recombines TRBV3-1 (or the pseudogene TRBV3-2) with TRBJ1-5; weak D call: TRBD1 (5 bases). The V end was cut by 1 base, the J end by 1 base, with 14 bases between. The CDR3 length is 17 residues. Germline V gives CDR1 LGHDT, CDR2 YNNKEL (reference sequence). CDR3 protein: CASSQVARDRSNQPQHF. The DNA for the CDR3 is TGTGCCAGCAGCCAAGTGGCGCGAGACAGAAGCAATCAGCCCCAGCATTTT.

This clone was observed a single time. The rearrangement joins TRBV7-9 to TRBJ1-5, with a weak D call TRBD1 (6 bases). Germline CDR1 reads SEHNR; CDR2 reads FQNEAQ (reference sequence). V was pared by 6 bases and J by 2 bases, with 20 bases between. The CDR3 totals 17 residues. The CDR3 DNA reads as TGTGCCAGCAGTTCCGAGGAGGGCAGGGGAGGCAATCAGCCCCAGCATTTT. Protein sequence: CASSSEEGRGGNQPQHF.

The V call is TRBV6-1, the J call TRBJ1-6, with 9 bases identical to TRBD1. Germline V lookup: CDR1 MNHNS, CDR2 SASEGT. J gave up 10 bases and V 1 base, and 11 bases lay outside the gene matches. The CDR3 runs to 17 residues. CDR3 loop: CASSEGGDTGGGSPLHF. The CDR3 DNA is TGTGCCAGCAGTGAAGGAGGGGATACAGGGGGCGGATCACCCCTCCACTTT.

Here the CDR3 DNA reads TGTGCCAGCAGCACCGACAGGTTAAATCAGCCCCAGCATTTT. This encodes CASSTDRLNQPQHF. V is TRBV6-2 or TRBV6-3 and J is TRBJ1-5; possibly TRBD1 for D (6 bases). CDR1 and CDR2 from the germline V gene are MNHEY and SVGEGT. There are 14 residues in the CDR3. Trimming cost V 6 bases and J 4 bases, with 13 bases left between them.

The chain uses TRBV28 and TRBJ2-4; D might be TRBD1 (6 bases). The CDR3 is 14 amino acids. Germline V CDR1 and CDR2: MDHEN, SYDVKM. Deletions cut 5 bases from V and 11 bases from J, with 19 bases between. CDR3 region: CASSPHLRGGVQYF. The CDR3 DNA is TGTGCCAGCAGTCCTCATCTAAGAGGGGGTGTTCAGTACTTC.

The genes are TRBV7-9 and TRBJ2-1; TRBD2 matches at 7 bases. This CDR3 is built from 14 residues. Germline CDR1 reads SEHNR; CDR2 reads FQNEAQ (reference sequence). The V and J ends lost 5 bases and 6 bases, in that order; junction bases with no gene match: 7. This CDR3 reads CASSQPTSFNEQFF. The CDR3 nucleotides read TGTGCCAGCAGCCAGCCGACTAGCTTCAATGAGCAGTTCTTC. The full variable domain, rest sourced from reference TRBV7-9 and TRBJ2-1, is DTGVSQNPRHKITKRGQNVTFRCDPISEHNRLYWYRQTLGQGPEFLTYFQNEAQLEKSRLLSDRFSAERPKGSFSTLEIQRTEQGDSAMYLCASSQPTSFNEQFFGPGTRLTVL.

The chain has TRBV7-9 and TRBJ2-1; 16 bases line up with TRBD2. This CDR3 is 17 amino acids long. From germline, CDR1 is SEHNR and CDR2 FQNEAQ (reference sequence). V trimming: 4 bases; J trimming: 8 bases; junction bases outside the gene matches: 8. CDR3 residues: CASSSGTSGRADDEQFF. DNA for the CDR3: TGTGCCAGCAGCTCCGGGACTAGCGGGAGGGCCGACGATGAGCAGTTCTTC.

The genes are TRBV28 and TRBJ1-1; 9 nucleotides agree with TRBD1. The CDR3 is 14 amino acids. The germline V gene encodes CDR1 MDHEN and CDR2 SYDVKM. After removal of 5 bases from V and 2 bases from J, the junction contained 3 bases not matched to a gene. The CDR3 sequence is CASSTGQGNTEAFF. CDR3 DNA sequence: TGTGCCAGCAGTACGGGACAGGGAAACACTGAAGCTTTCTTT. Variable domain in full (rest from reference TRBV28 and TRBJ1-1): DVKVTQSSRYLVKRTGEKVFLECVQDMDHENMFWYRQDPGLGLRLIYFSYDVKMKEKGDIPEGYSVSREKKERFSLILESASTNQTSMYLCASSTGQGNTEAFFGQGTRLTVV.

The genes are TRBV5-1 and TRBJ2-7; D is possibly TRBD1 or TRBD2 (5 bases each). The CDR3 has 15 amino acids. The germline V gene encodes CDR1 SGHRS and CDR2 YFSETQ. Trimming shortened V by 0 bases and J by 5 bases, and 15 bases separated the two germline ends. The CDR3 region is CASSLERGVTHEQYF. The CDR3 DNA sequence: TGCGCCAGCAGCTTGGAGCGAGGGGTGACCCACGAGCAGTACTTC.

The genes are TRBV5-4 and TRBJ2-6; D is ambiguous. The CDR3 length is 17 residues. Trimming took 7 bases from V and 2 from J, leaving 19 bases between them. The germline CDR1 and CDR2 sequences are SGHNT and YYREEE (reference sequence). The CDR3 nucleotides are TGTGCCAGCCGTAATCCCCAGGATATCACTGGGGCCAACGTCCTGACTTTC. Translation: CASRNPQDITGANVLTF.

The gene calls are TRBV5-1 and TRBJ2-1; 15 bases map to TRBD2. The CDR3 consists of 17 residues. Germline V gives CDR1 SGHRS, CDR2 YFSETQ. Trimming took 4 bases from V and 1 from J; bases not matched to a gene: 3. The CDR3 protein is CASSRGLAGGSYNEQFF. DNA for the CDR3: TGCGCCAGCAGCCGGGGACTAGCGGGAGGATCCTACAATGAGCAGTTCTTC.

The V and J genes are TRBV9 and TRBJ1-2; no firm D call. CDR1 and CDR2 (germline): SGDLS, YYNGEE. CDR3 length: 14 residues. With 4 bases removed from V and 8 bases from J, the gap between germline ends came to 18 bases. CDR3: CASSFRLNDEGYTF. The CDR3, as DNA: TGTGCCAGCAGCTTCCGACTTAATGATGAGGGCTACACCTTC. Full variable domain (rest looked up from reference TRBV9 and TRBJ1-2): DSGVTQTPKHLITATGQRVTLRCSPRSGDLSVYWYQQSLDQGLQFLIQYYNGEERAKGNILERFSAQQFPDLHSELNLSSLELGDSALYFCASSFRLNDEGYTFGSGTRLTVV.

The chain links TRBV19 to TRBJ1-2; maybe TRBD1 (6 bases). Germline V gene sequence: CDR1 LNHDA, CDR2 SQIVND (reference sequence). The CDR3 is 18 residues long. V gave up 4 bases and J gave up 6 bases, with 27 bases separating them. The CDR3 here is CASSTRGILRGTPHGYTF. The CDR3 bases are TGTGCCAGTAGTACCAGAGGGATATTAAGGGGGACTCCCCATGGCTACACCTTC.